This is a list of T cell receptor beta chains from one sample in a study of radiotherapy plus CTLA-4 blockade in lung cancer. Libraries were prepared by immunoSEQ multiplex PCR; TCRdb keeps only in-frame clonotypes and omits some of them. The table records about 68,000 clones, roughly 85% of them present only once. The source material was peripheral blood, sampled from a patient treated with radiotherapy plus ipilimumab. The origin of the receptors is a human donor with non-small cell lung cancer who had a complete response to radiotherapy plus ipilimumab. Both conserved end residues are part of each CDR3. Fields, in order: V gene, clone size, J gene, D gene, CDR3 DNA, CDR3 protein. A D gene is named only where the DNA matches it firmly. Clone size is shown for a subset of rows, as once, few, many or a class of expanded clone.

V gene: TRBV12-5; clone size: .; J gene: TRBJ1-2; D gene: .; CDR3 DNA: TGTGCTAGTGGTCCTCGGAGAGGCCTGGGCTACACCTTC; CDR3 protein: CASGPRRGLGYTF
V gene: TRBV6-1; clone size: .; J gene: TRBJ1-1; D gene: TRBD1; CDR3 DNA: TGTGCCAGCACGACAGGGGCGCTGTACACTGAAGCTTTCTTT; CDR3 protein: CASTTGALYTEAFF
V gene: TRBV27; clone size: few; J gene: TRBJ1-3; D gene: .; CDR3 DNA: TGTGCCAGCCGGGGTGGGGGCATTAGAAACACCATATATTTT; CDR3 protein: CASRGGGIRNTIYF
V gene: TRBV29-1; clone size: .; J gene: TRBJ1-2; D gene: .; CDR3 DNA: TGCAGCGTTATTGGGGCATCGGGTGGCTACACCTTC; CDR3 protein: CSVIGASGGYTF
V gene: TRBV11-3; clone size: .; J gene: TRBJ1-2; D gene: .; CDR3 DNA: TGTGCCAGCAGCTTCGCCGGGCGGGACTATGGCTACACCTTC; CDR3 protein: CASSFAGRDYGYTF
V gene: TRBV6-6; clone size: .; J gene: TRBJ1-6; D gene: .; CDR3 DNA: TGTGCCAGCATCAAGGGGCACAGCTCCTATAATTCACCCCTCCACTTT; CDR3 protein: CASIKGHSSYNSPLHF
V gene: TRBV25-1; clone size: .; J gene: TRBJ2-5; D gene: TRBD2; CDR3 DNA: TGTGCCAGCAGTGAACCGGCTAGCGGGGGGGTCCAGTACTTC; CDR3 protein: CASSEPASGGVQYF
V gene: TRBV10-1; clone size: .; J gene: TRBJ2-3; D gene: .; CDR3 DNA: TGCGCCAGCAGTGTGGCAGGTCCCACAGATACGCAGTATTTT; CDR3 protein: CASSVAGPTDTQYF
V gene: TRBV10-3; clone size: .; J gene: TRBJ2-1; D gene: TRBD2; CDR3 DNA: TGTGCCATCTCAGGCGGGGGGAATGAGCAGTTCTTC; CDR3 protein: CAISGGGNEQFF
V gene: TRBV4-3; clone size: .; J gene: TRBJ2-2; D gene: TRBD1; CDR3 DNA: TGCGCCAGCAGCCGCGGACAGGGGGCCGGGGAGCTGTTTTTT; CDR3 protein: CASSRGQGAGELFF
V gene: TRBV15; clone size: .; J gene: TRBJ2-2; D gene: .; CDR3 DNA: TGTGCCACCAGCCCCGGGCGCGACTTAAAGCTCAGCGGGGAGCTGTTTTTT; CDR3 protein: CATSPGRDLKLSGELFF
V gene: TRBV14; clone size: .; J gene: TRBJ1-6; D gene: .; CDR3 DNA: TGTGCCAGCAGCCAAACTAGGGGTGGTTCACCCCTCCACTTT; CDR3 protein: CASSQTRGGSPLHF
V gene: TRBV30; clone size: .; J gene: TRBJ1-1; D gene: .; CDR3 DNA: TGTGCCTGGAGTTTCCCGCGGGACGGACGGAAGGCTTTCTTT; CDR3 protein: CAWSFPRDGRKAFF
V gene: TRBV30; clone size: few; J gene: TRBJ1-1; D gene: .; CDR3 DNA: TGTGCCTGGAGTCCCCTCGCAGGGGCTTTCTTT; CDR3 protein: CAWSPLAGAFF
V gene: TRBV7-9; clone size: .; J gene: TRBJ1-2; D gene: TRBD1; CDR3 DNA: TGTGCCAGCAGCCCCGGACAGGGCAGGGACTATGGCTACACCTTC; CDR3 protein: CASSPGQGRDYGYTF